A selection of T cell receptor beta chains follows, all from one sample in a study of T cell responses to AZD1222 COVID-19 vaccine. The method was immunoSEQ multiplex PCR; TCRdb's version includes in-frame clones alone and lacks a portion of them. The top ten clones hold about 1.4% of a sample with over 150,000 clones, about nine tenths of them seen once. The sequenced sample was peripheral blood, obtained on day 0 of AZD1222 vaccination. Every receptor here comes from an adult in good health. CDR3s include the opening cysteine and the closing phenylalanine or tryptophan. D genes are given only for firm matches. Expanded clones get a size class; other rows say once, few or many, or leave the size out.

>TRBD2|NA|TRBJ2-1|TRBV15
CATSRDSASGGRYNEQFF
TGTGCCACCAGCAGAGATTCGGCTAGCGGGGGACGGTACAATGAGCAGTTCTTC
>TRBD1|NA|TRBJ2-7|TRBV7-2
CASSKTGGPYEQYF
TGTGCCAGCAGCAAAACAGGGGGCCCCTACGAGCAGTACTTC
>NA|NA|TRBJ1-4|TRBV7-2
CASSPRGDRRNEKLFF
TGTGCCAGCAGCCCGAGAGGTGACAGACGTAATGAAAAACTGTTTTTT
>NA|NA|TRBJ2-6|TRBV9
CASRGTPGANVLTF
TGTGCCAGCAGAGGTACTCCTGGGGCCAACGTCCTGACTTTC
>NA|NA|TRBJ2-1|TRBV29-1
CSAQAGIEVDEQFF
TGCAGCGCCCAGGCGGGGATAGAAGTCGATGAGCAGTTCTTC
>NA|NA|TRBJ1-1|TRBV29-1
CSVSWGNTEAFF
TGCAGCGTTTCGTGGGGGAACACTGAAGCTTTCTTT
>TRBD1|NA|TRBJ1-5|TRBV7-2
CASSLGDRADQPQHF
TGTGCCAGCAGCTTAGGGGACAGAGCCGATCAGCCCCAGCATTTT
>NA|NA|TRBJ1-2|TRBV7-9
CASSYLRDGYYGYTF
TGTGCCAGCAGTTATCTGAGGGACGGATACTATGGCTACACCTTC
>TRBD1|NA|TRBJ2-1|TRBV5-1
CASFTRGPYNEQFF
TGCGCCAGCTTCACCAGGGGGCCTTACAATGAGCAGTTCTTC
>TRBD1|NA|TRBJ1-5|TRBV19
CASSPRTGVIFSNQPQHF
TGTGCCAGTAGCCCTCGGACAGGGGTCATCTTTAGCAATCAGCCCCAGCATTTT
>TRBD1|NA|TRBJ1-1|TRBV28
CASSLHRGTEAFF
TGTGCCAGCAGTTTACACAGGGGAACTGAAGCTTTCTTT
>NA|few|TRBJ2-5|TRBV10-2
CASGASVETQYF
TGCGCCAGCGGAGCATCCGTAGAGACCCAGTACTTC
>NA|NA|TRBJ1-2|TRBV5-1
CASSLLGLDNYGYTF
TGCGCCAGCAGCTTGTTAGGCCTTGATAACTATGGCTACACCTTC
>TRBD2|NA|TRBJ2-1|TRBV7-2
CASSLDGTSGRVGFF
TGTGCCAGCAGCTTAGATGGGACTAGCGGGAGGGTTGGGTTCTTC
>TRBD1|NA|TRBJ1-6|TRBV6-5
CASSWGQRNSPLHF
TGTGCCAGCAGCTGGGGACAGCGAAATTCACCCCTCCACTTT
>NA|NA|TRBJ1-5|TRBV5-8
CASSRTVSNQPQHF
TGTGCCAGCAGCCGGACAGTGAGCAATCAGCCCCAGCATTTT
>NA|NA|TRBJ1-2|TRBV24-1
CATSESSFYGYTF
TGTGCCACCAGTGAGTCGTCCTTCTATGGCTACACCTTC
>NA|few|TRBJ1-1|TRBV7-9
CASSVGWNTEAFF
TGTGCCAGCAGCGTCGGATGGAACACTGAAGCTTTCTTT
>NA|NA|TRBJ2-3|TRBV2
CASGKEQGVRTDTQYF
TGTGCCAGTGGTAAAGAACAGGGAGTACGGACAGATACGCAGTATTTT
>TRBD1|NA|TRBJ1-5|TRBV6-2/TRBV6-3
CASNPTGNSNQPQHF
TGTGCCAGCAACCCGACAGGGAATAGCAATCAGCCCCAGCATTTT
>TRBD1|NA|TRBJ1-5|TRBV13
CASSYRGNQPQHF
TGTGCCAGCAGCTACAGGGGTAATCAGCCCCAGCATTTT
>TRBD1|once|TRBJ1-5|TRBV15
CATSRSPVLPGQGAVYSNQPQHF
TGTGCCACCAGCAGATCTCCCGTCCTTCCGGGACAGGGTGCCGTTTATAGCAATCAGCCCCAGCATTTT
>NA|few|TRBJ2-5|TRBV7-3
CASSLTGRQETQYF
TGTGCCAGCAGCCTAACAGGGAGGCAAGAGACCCAGTACTTC
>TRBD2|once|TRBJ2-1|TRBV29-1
CSVGSTSGGFYEQFF
TGCAGCGTTGGATCCACTAGCGGGGGGTTCTATGAGCAGTTCTTC